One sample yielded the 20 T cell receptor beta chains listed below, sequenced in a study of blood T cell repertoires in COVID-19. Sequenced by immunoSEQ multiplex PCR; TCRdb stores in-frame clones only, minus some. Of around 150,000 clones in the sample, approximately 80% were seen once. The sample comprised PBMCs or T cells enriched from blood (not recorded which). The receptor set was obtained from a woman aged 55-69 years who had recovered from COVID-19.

Written as DNA, the CDR3 is TGTGCCAGCAGCCAACGAGAGTACCAAGAGACCCAGTACTTC. Amino acids: CASSQREYQETQYF. The rearrangement uses TRBV7-9 and TRBJ2-5; D call uncertain. V shed 5 bases and J shed 0 bases, with 10 bases lying between them. CDR1 is SEHNR, CDR2 FQNEAQ, per germline (reference sequence). CDR3 length equals 14 residues.

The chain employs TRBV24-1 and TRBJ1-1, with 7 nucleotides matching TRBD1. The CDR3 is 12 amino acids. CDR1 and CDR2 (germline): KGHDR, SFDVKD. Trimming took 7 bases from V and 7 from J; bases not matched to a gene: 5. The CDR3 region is CATRTGWSEAFF. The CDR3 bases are TGTGCCACCAGGACAGGGTGGAGTGAAGCTTTCTTT.

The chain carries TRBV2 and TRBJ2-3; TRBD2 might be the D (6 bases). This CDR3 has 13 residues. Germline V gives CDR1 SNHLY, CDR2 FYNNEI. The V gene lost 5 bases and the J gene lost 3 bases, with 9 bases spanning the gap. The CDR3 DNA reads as TGTGCCAGCAGTCCGGGGGTAACAGATACGCAGTATTTT. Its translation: CASSPGVTDTQYF. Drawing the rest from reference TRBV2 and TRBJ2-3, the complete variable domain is EPEVTQTPSHQVTQMGQEVILRCVPISNHLYFYWYRQILGQKVEFLVSFYNNEISEKSEIFDDQFSVERPDGSNFTLKIRSTKLEDSAMYFCASSPGVTDTQYFGPGTRLTVL.

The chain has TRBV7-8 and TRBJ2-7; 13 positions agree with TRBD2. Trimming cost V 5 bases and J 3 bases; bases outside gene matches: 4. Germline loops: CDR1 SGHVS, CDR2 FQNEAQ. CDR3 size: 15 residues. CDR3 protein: CASSPRTSGGYEQYF. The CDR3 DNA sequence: TGTGCCAGCAGCCCTCGGACTAGCGGGGGCTACGAGCAGTACTTC.

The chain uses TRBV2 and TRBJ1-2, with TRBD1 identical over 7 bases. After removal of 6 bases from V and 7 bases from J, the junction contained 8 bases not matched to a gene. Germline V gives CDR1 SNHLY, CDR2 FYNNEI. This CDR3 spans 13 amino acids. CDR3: CASRGDQGGGYTF. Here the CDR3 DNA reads TGTGCCAGCAGGGGTGATCAGGGGGGTGGCTACACCTTC.

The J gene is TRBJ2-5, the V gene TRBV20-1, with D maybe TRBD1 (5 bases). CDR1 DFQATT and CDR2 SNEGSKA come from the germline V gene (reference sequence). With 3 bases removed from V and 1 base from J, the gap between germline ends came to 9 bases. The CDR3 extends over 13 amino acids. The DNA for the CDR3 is TGCAGTGCTAGTTATCAGGGCCAAGAGACCCAGTACTTC. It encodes CSASYQGQETQYF.

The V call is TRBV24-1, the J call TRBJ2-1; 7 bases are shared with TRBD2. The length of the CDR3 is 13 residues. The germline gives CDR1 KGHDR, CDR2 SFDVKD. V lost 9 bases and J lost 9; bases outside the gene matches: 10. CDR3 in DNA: TGTGCCACCTCAGTGGGGGGGTGGAGTGAGCAGTTCTTC. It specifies CATSVGGWSEQFF.

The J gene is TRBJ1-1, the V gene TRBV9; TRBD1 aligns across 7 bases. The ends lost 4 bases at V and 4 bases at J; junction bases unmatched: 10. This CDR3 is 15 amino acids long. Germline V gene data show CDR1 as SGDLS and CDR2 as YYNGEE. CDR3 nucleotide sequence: TGTGCCAGCAGCCCCCGCGAGGGGGCGGGCACTGAAGCTTTCTTT. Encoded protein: CASSPREGAGTEAFF.

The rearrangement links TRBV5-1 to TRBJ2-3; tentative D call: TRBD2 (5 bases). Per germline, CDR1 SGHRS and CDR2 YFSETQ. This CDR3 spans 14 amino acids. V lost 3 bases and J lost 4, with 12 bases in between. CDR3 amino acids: CASSSLDSADTQYF. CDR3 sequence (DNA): TGCGCCAGCAGCTCCCTCGATAGCGCAGATACGCAGTATTTT.

CDR3 sequence reads: CASSEEENTGELFF. CDR3 in DNA: TGTGCCAGCAGTGAGGAGGAGAACACCGGGGAGCTGTTTTTT. This chain connects TRBV6-4 to TRBJ2-2; the D gene is possibly TRBD2 (5 bases). From germline, CDR1 is MRHNA and CDR2 SNTAGT. Trimming took off 3 bases at V and 1 base at J, with 6 bases between the two ends. This CDR3 is built from 14 residues.

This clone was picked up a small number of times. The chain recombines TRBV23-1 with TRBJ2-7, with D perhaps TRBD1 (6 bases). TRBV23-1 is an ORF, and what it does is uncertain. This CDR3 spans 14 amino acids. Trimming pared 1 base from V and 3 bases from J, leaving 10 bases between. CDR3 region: CASSQWTDLYEQYF. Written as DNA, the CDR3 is TGCGCCAGCAGTCAATGGACAGACCTCTACGAGCAGTACTTC.

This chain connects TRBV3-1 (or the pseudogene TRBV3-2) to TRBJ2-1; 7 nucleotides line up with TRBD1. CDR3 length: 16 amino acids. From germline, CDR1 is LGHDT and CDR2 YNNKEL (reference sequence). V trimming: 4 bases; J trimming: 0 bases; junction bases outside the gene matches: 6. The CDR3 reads CASSPDRDLSYNEQFF. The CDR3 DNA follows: TGTGCCAGCAGCCCTGACAGGGATCTCTCCTACAATGAGCAGTTCTTC.

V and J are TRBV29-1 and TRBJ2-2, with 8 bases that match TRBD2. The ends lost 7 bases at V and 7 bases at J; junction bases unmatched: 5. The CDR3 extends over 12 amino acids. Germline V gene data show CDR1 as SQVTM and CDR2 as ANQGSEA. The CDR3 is CSAGRVSGELFF. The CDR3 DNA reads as TGCAGCGCCGGGAGGGTCAGCGGGGAGCTGTTTTTT.

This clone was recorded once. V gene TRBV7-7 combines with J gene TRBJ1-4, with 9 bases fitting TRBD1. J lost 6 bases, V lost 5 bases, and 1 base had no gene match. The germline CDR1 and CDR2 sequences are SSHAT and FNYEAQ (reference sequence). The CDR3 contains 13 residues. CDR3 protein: CASSRDRDEKLFF. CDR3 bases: TGTGCCAGCAGCCGGGACAGGGATGAAAAACTGTTTTTT.

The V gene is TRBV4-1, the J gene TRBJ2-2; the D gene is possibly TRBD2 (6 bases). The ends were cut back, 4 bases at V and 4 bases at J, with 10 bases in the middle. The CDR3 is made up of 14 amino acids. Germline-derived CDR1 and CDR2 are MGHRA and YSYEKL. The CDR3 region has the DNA TGCGCCAGCAGCCTCCGGGAGCCCACCGGGGAGCTGTTTTTT. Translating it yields CASSLREPTGELFF.

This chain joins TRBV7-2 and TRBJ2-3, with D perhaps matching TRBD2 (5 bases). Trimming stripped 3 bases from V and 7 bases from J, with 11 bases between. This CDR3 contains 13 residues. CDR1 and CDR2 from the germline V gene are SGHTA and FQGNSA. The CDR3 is CASSLGRTNTQYF. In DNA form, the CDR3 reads TGTGCCAGCAGCTTGGGGAGAACAAATACGCAGTATTTT.

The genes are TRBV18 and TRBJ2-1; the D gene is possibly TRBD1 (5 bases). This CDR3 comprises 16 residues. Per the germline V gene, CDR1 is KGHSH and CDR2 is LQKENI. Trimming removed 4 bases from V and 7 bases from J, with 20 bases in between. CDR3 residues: CASSQWVREIPNEQFF. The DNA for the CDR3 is TGTGCCAGCTCACAATGGGTCAGGGAAATTCCGAATGAGCAGTTCTTC.

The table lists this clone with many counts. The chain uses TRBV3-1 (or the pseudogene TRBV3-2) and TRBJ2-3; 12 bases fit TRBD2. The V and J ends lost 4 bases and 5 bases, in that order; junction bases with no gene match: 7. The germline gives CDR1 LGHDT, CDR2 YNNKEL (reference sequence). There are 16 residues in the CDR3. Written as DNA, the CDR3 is TGTGCCAGCAGCCTCAGACTAGCGGGAGCTCTAGATACGCAGTATTTT. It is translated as CASSLRLAGALDTQYF.

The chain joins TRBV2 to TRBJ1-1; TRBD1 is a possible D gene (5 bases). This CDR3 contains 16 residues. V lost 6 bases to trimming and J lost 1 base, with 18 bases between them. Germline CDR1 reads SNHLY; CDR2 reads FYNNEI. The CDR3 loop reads CASRDTWTLKNTEAFF. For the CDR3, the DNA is TGTGCCAGCAGAGACACCTGGACACTAAAGAACACTGAAGCTTTCTTT. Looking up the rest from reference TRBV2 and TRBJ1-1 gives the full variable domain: EPEVTQTPSHQVTQMGQEVILRCVPISNHLYFYWYRQILGQKVEFLVSFYNNEISEKSEIFDDQFSVERPDGSNFTLKIRSTKLEDSAMYFCASRDTWTLKNTEAFFGQGTRLTVV.

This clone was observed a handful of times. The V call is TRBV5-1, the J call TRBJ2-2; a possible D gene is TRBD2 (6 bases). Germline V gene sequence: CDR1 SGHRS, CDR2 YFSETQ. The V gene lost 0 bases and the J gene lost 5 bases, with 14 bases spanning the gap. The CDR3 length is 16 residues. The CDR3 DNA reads TGCGCCAGCAGCTTGGCCTGGGGGACTCGGACCGGGGAGCTGTTTTTT. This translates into CASSLAWGTRTGELFF.